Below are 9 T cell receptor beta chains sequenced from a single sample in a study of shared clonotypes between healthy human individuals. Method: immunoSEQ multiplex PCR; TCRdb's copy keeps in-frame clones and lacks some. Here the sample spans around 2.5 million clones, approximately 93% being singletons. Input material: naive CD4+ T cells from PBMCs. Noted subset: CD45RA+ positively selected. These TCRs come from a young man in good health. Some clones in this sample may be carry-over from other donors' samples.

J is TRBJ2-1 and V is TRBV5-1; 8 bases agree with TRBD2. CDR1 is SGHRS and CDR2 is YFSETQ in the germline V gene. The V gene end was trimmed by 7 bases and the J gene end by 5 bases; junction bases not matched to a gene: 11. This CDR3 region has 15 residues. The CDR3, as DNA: TGCGCCAGCGGCTCGACCGGGACTAGTCACAATGAGCAGTTCTTC. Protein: CASGSTGTSHNEQFF.

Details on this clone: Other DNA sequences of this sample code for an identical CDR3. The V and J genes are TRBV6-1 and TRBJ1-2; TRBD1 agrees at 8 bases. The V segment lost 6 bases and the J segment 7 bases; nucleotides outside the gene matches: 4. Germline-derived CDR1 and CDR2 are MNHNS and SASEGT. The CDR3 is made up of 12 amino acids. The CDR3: CASSPTGAGYTF. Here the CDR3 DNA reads TGTGCCAGCAGCCCGACAGGGGCTGGCTACACCTTC.

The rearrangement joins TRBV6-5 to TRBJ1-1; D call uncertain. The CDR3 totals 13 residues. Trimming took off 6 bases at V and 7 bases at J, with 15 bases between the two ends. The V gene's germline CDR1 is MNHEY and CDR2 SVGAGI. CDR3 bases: TGTGCCAGCAGCTACCGAAGGGAAAGTGAAGCTTTCTTT. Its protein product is CASSYRRESEAFF.

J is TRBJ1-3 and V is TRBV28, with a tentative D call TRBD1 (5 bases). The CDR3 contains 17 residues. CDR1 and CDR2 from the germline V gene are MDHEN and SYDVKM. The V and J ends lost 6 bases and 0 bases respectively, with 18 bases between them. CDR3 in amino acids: CASRPWDGPRSGNTIYF. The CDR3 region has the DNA TGTGCCAGCAGGCCCTGGGACGGACCTCGCTCTGGAAACACCATATATTTT. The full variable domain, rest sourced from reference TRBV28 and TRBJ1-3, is DVKVTQSSRYLVKRTGEKVFLECVQDMDHENMFWYRQDPGLGLRLIYFSYDVKMKEKGDIPEGYSVSREKKERFSLILESASTNQTSMYLCASRPWDGPRSGNTIYFGEGSWLTVV.

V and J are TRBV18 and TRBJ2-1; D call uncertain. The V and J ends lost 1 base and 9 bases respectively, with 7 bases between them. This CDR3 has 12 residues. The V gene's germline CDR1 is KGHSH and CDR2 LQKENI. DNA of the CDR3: TGTGCCAGCTCACCACTCCACGGTGAGCAGTTCTTC. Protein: CASSPLHGEQFF.

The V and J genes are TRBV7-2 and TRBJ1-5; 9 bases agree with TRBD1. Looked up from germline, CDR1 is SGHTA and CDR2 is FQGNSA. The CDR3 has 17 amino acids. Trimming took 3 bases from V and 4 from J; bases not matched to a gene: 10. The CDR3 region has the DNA TGTGCCAGCAGCTTGGTTAGGGGACAGGGAGGGAATCAGCCCCAGCATTTT. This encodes CASSLVRGQGGNQPQHF. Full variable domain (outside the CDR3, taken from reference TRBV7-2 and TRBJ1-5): GAGVSQSPSNKVTEKGKDVELRCDPISGHTALYWYRQSLGQGLEFLIYFQGNSAPDKSGLPSDRFSAERTGGSVSTLTIQRTQQEDSAVYLCASSLVRGQGGNQPQHFGDGTRLSIL.

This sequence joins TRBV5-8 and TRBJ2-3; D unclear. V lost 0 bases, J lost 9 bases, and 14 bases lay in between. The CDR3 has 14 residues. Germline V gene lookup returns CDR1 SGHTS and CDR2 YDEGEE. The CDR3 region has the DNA TGTGCCAGCAGCTTGGGACCGGGCCGCGGAACGCAGTATTTT. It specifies CASSLGPGRGTQYF.

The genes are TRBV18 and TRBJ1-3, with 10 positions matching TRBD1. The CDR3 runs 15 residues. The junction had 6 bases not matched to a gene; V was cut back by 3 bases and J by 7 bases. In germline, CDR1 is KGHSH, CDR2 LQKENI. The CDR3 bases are TGTGCCAGCTCACCGGAGACAGGGGGCTCGAACACCATATATTTT. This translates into CASSPETGGSNTIYF.

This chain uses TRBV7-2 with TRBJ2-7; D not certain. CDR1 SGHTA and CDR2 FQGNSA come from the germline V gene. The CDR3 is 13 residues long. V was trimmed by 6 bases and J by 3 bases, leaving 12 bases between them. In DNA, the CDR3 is TGTGCCAGCAGGCCTGCTCCGCGCTACGAGCAGTACTTC. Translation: CASRPAPRYEQYF.